This T cell receptor (beta chain) was identified during a study of blood T cell repertoires in COVID-19. Study details: Both acute and convalescent COVID-19 samples were obtained from the United States, Italy and Spain. The cDNA or gDNA used as material had been derived from T cells, B-cell-depleted T cells, or PBMCs.

The germline V and J ends were trimmed by 0 bases and 11 bases, with 17 bases remaining between them. The germline V gene encodes CDR1 SGHRS and CDR2 YFSETQ. The CDR3 contains 14 residues. In the original processing: Amplified reference gene primers provided the basis for estimating nucleated cell counts. TCRdb's table, derived via immunoSEQ multiplex PCR, lists solely in-frame clones and lacks some. V, J and clone size are those of that table, while D and trimming were read from the DNA. The sample lists tens of thousands of clones, 80% to 85% occurring once. V is TRBV5-1 and J is TRBJ1-1; TRBD1 might be the D (6 bases). This clonotype was obtained from a human donor in a cohort sampled during active COVID-19. Sequencing input: peripheral blood. CDR3 region: CASSLANRAARAFF. CDR3 nucleotide sequence: TGCGCCAGCAGCTTGGCGAACAGGGCCGCGAGGGCTTTCTTT.